Shown below are 21 T cell receptor beta chains from a single sample sequenced in a study of Ad26.COV2.S vaccination and SARS-CoV-2 variants. Measured with immunoSEQ multiplex PCR; TCRdb has only the in-frame clones, and not every one. Of roughly 380,000 clones listed, roughly 84% were seen once; the top ten hold around 3.3%. The treatment: around 19 received Ad26.COV2.S at low or high dose, single or two shots; about 5 received placebo; per-sample allocation not given. Day 63 following the first vaccine or placebo injection was when the samples were taken. Sequences were derived from peripheral blood, sampled in a trial of Ad26.COV2.S vaccine versus placebo. These receptors were obtained from a person between 18 and 65 years old who received the Ad26.COV2.S COVID-19 vaccine or a placebo.

This rearrangement joins TRBV18 to TRBJ2-1; possible D gene TRBD2, 6 bases. Looked up from germline, CDR1 is KGHSH and CDR2 is LQKENI. Trimming removed 1 base from V and 8 bases from J, with 15 bases in between. The CDR3 consists of 15 residues. The CDR3 coding sequence is TGTGCCAGCTCACCACTGTCTAGCGTAGTCCATGAGCAGTTCTTC. It encodes CASSPLSSVVHEQFF.

The chain carries TRBV19 and TRBJ2-7; D possibly corresponds to TRBD1 (5 bases). Germline V gene lookup returns CDR1 LNHDA and CDR2 SQIVND (reference sequence). This CDR3 has 14 amino acids. V was pared by 6 bases and J by 4 bases, with 16 bases between. CDR3 residues: CASSIQDAGYEQYF. The CDR3 DNA sequence: TGTGCCAGTAGCATACAGGACGCCGGGTACGAGCAGTACTTC.

The J gene is TRBJ1-3, the V gene TRBV4-3; D gene uncertain. Germline CDR1 reads LGHNA; CDR2 reads YSLEER. This CDR3 region has 14 residues. The V and J ends lost 0 bases and 4 bases respectively, with 7 bases between them. The CDR3 coding sequence is TGCGCCAGCAGCCAAGATTGGGCAGGAAACACCATATATTTT. It is translated as CASSQDWAGNTIYF.

The J gene is TRBJ2-7, the V gene TRBV19; 8 bases line up with TRBD1. This CDR3 has 16 amino acids. V lost 1 base and J lost 3; bases outside the gene matches: 8. From germline, CDR1 is LNHDA and CDR2 SQIVND (reference sequence). The CDR3 sequence: CASSIGQGRFFYEQYF. CDR3 sequence (DNA): TGTGCCAGTAGTATAGGACAGGGGAGGTTCTTCTACGAGCAGTACTTC.

The CDR3 spells CASSQVNAYNEQFF. Written as DNA, the CDR3 is TGTGCCAGCAGCCAAGTAAACGCCTACAATGAGCAGTTCTTC. The chain carries TRBV3-1 (or the pseudogene TRBV3-2) and TRBJ2-1; D is unresolved. The CDR3 loop spans 14 amino acids. Germline V CDR1 and CDR2: LGHDT, YNNKEL (reference sequence). Trimming removed 1 base at V and 2 bases at J, with 6 bases between.

CDR3 DNA: TGTGCCAGCCGGTGGTCTCCTACTAATGAAAAACTGTTTTTT. This gives the protein CASRWSPTNEKLFF. The chain links TRBV5-8 to TRBJ1-4; D not certain. The CDR3 loop spans 14 amino acids. V was shortened by 7 bases and J by 2 bases, with 12 bases between the two germline ends. The germline CDR1 and CDR2 sequences are SGHTS and YDEGEE.

The J gene is TRBJ1-1, the V gene TRBV6-6, with D unclear. Trimming cost V 7 bases and J 8 bases, with 17 bases left between them. CDR1 MNHNY and CDR2 SVGAGI come from the germline V gene (reference sequence). CDR3 length: 13 amino acids. The CDR3 DNA follows: TGTGCCAGCATCCAATCAGGTCCCCCAGAAGCTTTCTTT. It codes for CASIQSGPPEAFF.

This clone was recorded once. This chain links TRBV5-1 with TRBJ2-1, with 7 bases lining up with TRBD2. V shed 2 bases and J 5 bases; nucleotides not matched to a gene: 7. The CDR3 consists of 15 residues. Germline V lookup: CDR1 SGHRS, CDR2 YFSETQ. The CDR3 region has the DNA TGCGCCAGCAGCTTTCTAGCGGAGCTTAACAATGAGCAGTTCTTC. Encoded protein: CASSFLAELNNEQFF. The entire variable domain, with the rest obtained from reference TRBV5-1 and TRBJ2-1, is as follows: KAGVTQTPRYLIKTRGQQVTLSCSPISGHRSVSWYQQTPGQGLQFLFEYFSETQRNKGNFPGRFSGRQFSNSRSEMNVSTLELGDSALYLCASSFLAELNNEQFFGPGTRLTVL.

The chain links TRBV3-1 (or the pseudogene TRBV3-2) to TRBJ1-3; tentative D call: TRBD1 (5 bases). CDR1 and CDR2 from the germline V gene are LGHDT and YNNKEL (reference sequence). Trimming left V 4 bases short and J 0 bases short, with 13 bases between. The CDR3 consists of 16 residues. DNA for the CDR3: TGTGCCAGCAGCCGCTGGGGGGGACCCTCTGGAAACACCATATATTTT. It codes for CASSRWGGPSGNTIYF.

This clone was picked up one time. The chain joins TRBV7-6 to TRBJ1-3; tentative D call: TRBD1 (5 bases). CDR1 SGHVS and CDR2 FNYEAQ come from the germline V gene. This CDR3 spans 14 amino acids. The V gene lost 3 bases and the J gene lost 0 bases, with 6 bases spanning the gap. Written as DNA, the CDR3 is TGTGCCAGCAGCTTGACAGACTCTGGAAACACCATATATTTT. Translating it yields CASSLTDSGNTIYF.

This clone was counted a single time. The chain recombines TRBV4-3 with TRBJ2-5; 12 nucleotides line up with TRBD2. The CDR3 consists of 15 residues. The V gene's germline CDR1 is LGHNA and CDR2 YSLEER. The J segment lost 2 bases and the V segment lost 3 bases, leaving 1 base of the junction unmatched. CDR3 bases: TGCGCCAGCAGCCAGGGGACTAGCGGGCAAGAGACCCAGTACTTC. Protein product: CASSQGTSGQETQYF.

The J gene is TRBJ2-7, the V gene TRBV19, with D perhaps TRBD1 (6 bases). V was trimmed by 3 bases and J by 0 bases, leaving 15 bases between them. Looked up from germline, CDR1 is LNHDA and CDR2 is SQIVND (reference sequence). The CDR3 runs 16 residues. The CDR3 spells CASSIHNRAPSYEQYF. CDR3 sequence (DNA): TGTGCCAGTAGTATTCATAACAGGGCCCCCTCCTACGAGCAGTACTTC.

This clone was counted a few times. V and J are TRBV4-3 and TRBJ2-3, with 8 bases aligning to TRBD2. The CDR3 has 17 residues. Germline V gene sequence: CDR1 LGHNA, CDR2 YSLEER. The J segment lost 1 base and the V segment lost 1 base, leaving 7 bases of the junction unmatched. This CDR3 is CASSQVSVAGRTDTQYF. CDR3 DNA sequence: TGCGCCAGCAGCCAAGTTAGCGTAGCGGGGCGCACAGATACGCAGTATTTT.

The V call is TRBV10-2, the J call TRBJ1-2; maybe TRBD1 (5 bases). CDR1 and CDR2 from the germline V gene are WSHSY and SAAADI. The V gene lost 6 bases and the J gene lost 1 base, with 18 bases spanning the gap. The CDR3 is made up of 16 amino acids. As DNA, the CDR3 is TGCGCCAGCAGCGGTACCGGGACGGCAGTTAACTATGGCTACACCTTC. Protein product: CASSGTGTAVNYGYTF.

V gene TRBV4-1 combines with J gene TRBJ1-1; D remains unclear. Germline V gene lookup returns CDR1 MGHRA and CDR2 YSYEKL. This CDR3 region has 14 residues. Trimming stripped 2 bases from V and 4 bases from J, with 11 bases between. CDR3 protein: CASSQKREGTEAFF. CDR3 sequence (DNA): TGCGCCAGCAGCCAAAAAAGGGAAGGCACTGAAGCTTTCTTT.

The chain joins TRBV30 to TRBJ2-3; 13 positions match TRBD2. Germline CDR1 reads GTSNPN; CDR2 reads SVGIG (reference sequence). The CDR3 has 16 residues. V lost 3 bases, J lost 6 bases, and 9 bases stayed unmatched. CDR3 coding DNA: TGTGCCTGGAGAAGTACTAGCGGGAGGGCCAGGGATACGCAGTATTTT. It codes for CAWRSTSGRARDTQYF.

V gene TRBV10-3 combines with J gene TRBJ2-1, with D unclear. Trimming took off 0 bases at V and 8 bases at J, with 14 bases between the two ends. The germline V gene has CDR1 ENHRY and CDR2 SYGVKD. The CDR3 consists of 15 residues. As DNA, the CDR3 is TGTGCCATCAGTGAGTCGACTTTGCGGCACGATGAGCAGTTCTTC. Translated: CAISESTLRHDEQFF.

The chain has TRBV5-1 and TRBJ1-1, with a tentative D call TRBD1 (6 bases). CDR1 and CDR2 (germline): SGHRS, YFSETQ. V was shortened by 1 base and J by 7 bases, with 20 bases between the two germline ends. This CDR3 is built from 16 residues. The CDR3 protein is CASSLTGGLTAYEAFF. DNA for the CDR3: TGCGCCAGCAGCTTGACCGGGGGCCTAACCGCCTATGAAGCTTTCTTT.

V usage is TRBV30 and J usage is TRBJ1-2, with D unresolved. The germline gives CDR1 GTSNPN, CDR2 SVGIG (reference sequence). The CDR3 is made up of 13 amino acids. Between the trimmed V and J ends, which lost 0 bases and 3 bases, there was a span of 8 bases. The CDR3 DNA follows: TGTGCCTGGAGTGTAACCCCTGACTATGGCTACACCTTC. Translated: CAWSVTPDYGYTF.

The chain is built from TRBV19 and TRBJ1-1; D is ambiguous. V lost 5 bases to trimming and J lost 7 bases, with 11 bases between them. Germline loops: CDR1 LNHDA, CDR2 SQIVND (reference sequence). The CDR3 extends over 12 amino acids. CDR3 in amino acids: CASSVVGGEAFF. As DNA, the CDR3 is TGTGCCAGTAGTGTGGTAGGTGGTGAAGCTTTCTTT.

V gene TRBV3-1 (or the pseudogene TRBV3-2) combines with J gene TRBJ2-1; weak D call: TRBD2 (5 bases). Trimming stripped 6 bases from V and 8 bases from J, with 14 bases between. CDR1 LGHDT and CDR2 YNNKEL come from the germline V gene (reference sequence). The CDR3 contains 13 residues. DNA of the CDR3: TGTGCCAGCAGGTGGCTAGCAGGCCATGAGCAGTTCTTC. Encoded protein: CASRWLAGHEQFF.